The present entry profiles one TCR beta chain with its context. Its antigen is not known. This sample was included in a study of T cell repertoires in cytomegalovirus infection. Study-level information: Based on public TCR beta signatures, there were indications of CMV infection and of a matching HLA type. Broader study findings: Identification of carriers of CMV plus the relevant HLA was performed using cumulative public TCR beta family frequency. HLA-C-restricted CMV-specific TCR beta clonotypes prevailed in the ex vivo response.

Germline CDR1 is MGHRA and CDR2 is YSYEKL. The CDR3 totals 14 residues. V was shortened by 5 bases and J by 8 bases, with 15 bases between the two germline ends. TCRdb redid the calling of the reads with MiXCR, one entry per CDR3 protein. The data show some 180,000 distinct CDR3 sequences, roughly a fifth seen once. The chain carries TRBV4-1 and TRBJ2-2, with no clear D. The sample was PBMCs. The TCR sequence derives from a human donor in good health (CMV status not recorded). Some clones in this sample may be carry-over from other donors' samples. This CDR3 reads CASSYGNYRGELFF. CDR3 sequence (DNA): TGCGCCAGCAGCTACGGAAATTATAGGGGGGAGCTGTTTTTT.